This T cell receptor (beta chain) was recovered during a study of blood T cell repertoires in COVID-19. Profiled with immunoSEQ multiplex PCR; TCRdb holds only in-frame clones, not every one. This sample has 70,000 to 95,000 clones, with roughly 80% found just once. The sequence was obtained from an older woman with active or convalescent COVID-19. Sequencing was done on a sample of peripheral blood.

CDR3 sequence: CASSLAGAGTGGLETQYF. Here the CDR3 DNA reads TGTGCCAGCAGTCTGGCGGGAGCCGGGACAGGGGGCTTGGAGACCCAGTACTTC. The chain has TRBV6-6 and TRBJ2-5; 12 nucleotides line up with TRBD1. Looked up from germline, CDR1 is MNHNY and CDR2 is SVGAGI (reference sequence). The CDR3 is 18 amino acids. With 5 bases clipped from V and 5 bases from J, the junction kept 15 bases outside the gene matches.